What follows are 30 T cell receptor beta chains derived from one specimen sequenced in a study of T-cell memory formation after mild COVID-19. From the 5' RACE reads, TCRdb called clonotypes with MiXCR, one entry per CDR3 protein. The sample has about 310,000 distinct CDR3 sequences, roughly a fifth seen once. Specimen: PBMCs or a T cell subset sorted from them (not recorded which). The source of these receptors is a man between 18 and 35 years old who had mild COVID-19 (a few samples of this study predate the infection). Cell type and time point are not known.

The CDR3 DNA reads TGCGCCAGCAGCTTAACCGGGACAGTAGCCTACGAGCAGTACTTC. It codes for CASSLTGTVAYEQYF. This chain uses TRBV5-1 with TRBJ2-7; 7 bases line up with TRBD1. The CDR3 has 15 amino acids. The J segment lost 2 bases and the V segment lost 2 bases, leaving 7 bases of the junction unmatched. CDR1 and CDR2 from the germline V gene are SGHRS and YFSETQ.

This clonotype was counted between two and nine times. In DNA form, the CDR3 reads TGTGCCACCAGGCGGGTTTACAATCAGCCCCAGCATTTT. Protein: CATRRVYNQPQHF. V usage is TRBV24-1 and J usage is TRBJ1-5; the D is unclear. Trimming shortened V by 7 bases and J by 3 bases, and 9 bases separated the two germline ends. Germline V gene sequence: CDR1 KGHDR, CDR2 SFDVKD. This CDR3 has 13 amino acids.

This clonotype was seen more than once but under ten times. DNA of the CDR3: TGTGCCAGCAGCGGCTACGGGGTGGGCTATGGCTACACCTTC. The encoded protein is CASSGYGVGYGYTF. The chain recombines TRBV5-4 with TRBJ1-2, with D unresolved. V dropped 4 bases and J dropped 4 bases, with 14 bases sitting between them. The CDR3 sequence is 14 residues long. Germline lookup yields CDR1 SGHNT and CDR2 YYREEE (reference sequence). The variable domain in full, with the rest retrieved from reference TRBV5-4 and TRBJ1-2, is ETGVTQSPTHLIKTRGQQVTLRCSSQSGHNTVSWYQQALGQGPQFIFQYYREEENGRGNFPPRFSGLQFPNYSSELNVNALELDDSALYLCASSGYGVGYGYTFGSGTRLTVV.

The chain joins TRBV9 to TRBJ2-2, with D possibly TRBD1 on 6 matching bases. V lost 3 bases to trimming and J lost 6 bases, with 9 bases between them. Per germline, CDR1 SGDLS and CDR2 YYNGEE. CDR3 length: 13 amino acids. In DNA, the CDR3 is TGTGCCAGCAGCGCCACAGGGTCCGGGGAGCTGTTTTTT. Encoded protein: CASSATGSGELFF.

V gene TRBV7-9 combines with J gene TRBJ1-1; 8 bases fit TRBD1. The CDR3 covers 15 residues. V shed 4 bases, J shed 4 bases, and the junction held 8 bases outside the gene matches. Germline CDR1 reads SEHNR; CDR2 reads FQNEAQ (reference sequence). This chain's CDR3 is CASSSDRVRGTEAFF. The CDR3 DNA reads TGTGCCAGCAGCTCGGACAGGGTACGGGGCACTGAAGCTTTCTTT.

A few counts support this clonotype. The chain carries TRBV3-1 and TRBJ1-4; D is possibly TRBD1 (6 bases). Trimming left V 1 base short and J 10 bases short, with 7 bases between. CDR1 LGHDT and CDR2 YNNKEL come from the germline V gene (reference sequence). The CDR3 runs 12 residues. Here the CDR3 reads CASSQGRGKLFF. The DNA for the CDR3 is TGTGCCAGCAGCCAAGGCAGGGGAAAACTGTTTTTT.

J is TRBJ2-1 and V is TRBV19, with 10 bases lining up with TRBD2. V lost 10 bases to trimming and J lost 2 bases; unmatched junction nucleotides: 5. The CDR3 is made up of 14 amino acids. CDR1 LNHDA and CDR2 SQIVND come from the germline V gene (reference sequence). The DNA of the CDR3 is TGTGCCACCCAAGCGGGGGGGCCCTACAATGAGCAGTTCTTC. Its protein is CATQAGGPYNEQFF. Complete variable domain (other parts from reference TRBV19 and TRBJ2-1): DGGITQSPKYLFRKEGQNVTLSCEQNLNHDAMYWYRQDPGQGLRLIYYSQIVNDFQKGDIAEGYSVSREKKESFPLTVTSAQKNPTAFYLCATQAGGPYNEQFFGPGTRLTVL.

The chain's CDR3 is CASSHRGYEQYV. Written as DNA, the CDR3 is TGTGCCAGCAGTCACAGGGGCTACGAGCAGTACGTC. The rearrangement uses TRBV28 and TRBJ2-7; 7 bases agree with TRBD1. This CDR3 is built from 12 residues. CDR1 and CDR2 (germline): MDHEN, SYDVKM. V dropped 5 bases and J dropped 3; count of bases not matched to a gene: 1.

This clonotype appeared many times. V usage is TRBV10-3 and J usage is TRBJ2-5; 11 nucleotides align to TRBD1. This CDR3 has 15 residues. Germline lookup yields CDR1 ENHRY and CDR2 SYGVKD. V gave up 2 bases and J gave up 5 bases; unmatched junction bases: 4. The CDR3 sequence: CAISEGTGGLETQYF. The CDR3, as DNA: TGTGCCATCAGTGAGGGGACAGGGGGATTGGAGACCCAGTACTTC.

The genes are TRBV28 and TRBJ1-2, with D unresolved. The CDR3 contains 11 residues. V lost 6 bases, J lost 7 bases, and 9 bases lay in between. Germline CDR1 and CDR2: MDHEN and SYDVKM. The CDR3 sequence is CASRQDGGYTF. CDR3 DNA sequence: TGTGCCAGCAGGCAGGACGGTGGCTACACCTTC.

This clonotype was recorded once. The chain has TRBV7-9 and TRBJ1-2; D is unclear. The CDR3 extends over 13 amino acids. Trimming pared 5 bases from V and 8 bases from J, leaving 15 bases between. From germline, CDR1 is SEHNR and CDR2 FQNEAQ (reference sequence). The CDR3 nucleotides read TGTGCCAGCAGCCTGGCGGCGGTTAGCGGCTACACCTTC. Encoded protein: CASSLAAVSGYTF.

This clonotype was detected a few times. This chain joins TRBV15 and TRBJ1-6; 7 bases map to TRBD1. Germline values: CDR1 LNHNV, CDR2 YYDKDF (reference sequence). The CDR3 length is 16 residues. J gave up 7 bases and V 5 bases, and 11 bases lay outside the gene matches. CDR3 sequence (DNA): TGTGCCACCAGCCGCACGACAGGGCTTCGAAATTCACCCCTCCACTTT. This codes for CATSRTTGLRNSPLHF.

This clonotype was observed a few times. The genes are TRBV3-1 and TRBJ2-2; 8 nucleotides match TRBD1. Trimming cost V 6 bases and J 1 base; bases outside gene matches: 7. The CDR3 is made up of 16 amino acids. Germline CDR1 is LGHDT and CDR2 is YNNKEL (reference sequence). The CDR3 region is CASSQTGTGNTGELFF. In DNA form, the CDR3 reads TGTGCCAGCAGTCAAACCGGGACAGGGAACACCGGGGAGCTGTTTTTT.

This clonotype was counted between two and nine times. V usage is TRBV9 and J usage is TRBJ2-5, with a possible D match to TRBD2 (7 bases). CDR3 length: 16 residues. CDR1 and CDR2 from the germline V gene are SGDLS and YYNGEE. V lost 2 bases and J lost 1, with 15 bases in between. DNA for the CDR3: TGTGCCAGCAGCGTTAGCGCGGGGGCGCTCCAAGAGACCCAGTACTTC. Its protein product is CASSVSAGALQETQYF.

This rearrangement joins TRBV5-1 to TRBJ2-1; 8 positions match TRBD1. The CDR3 spans 15 residues. Germline-derived CDR1 and CDR2 are SGHRS and YFSETQ. V dropped 0 bases and J dropped 8; count of bases not matched to a gene: 7. The CDR3 DNA follows: TGCGCCAGCAGCTTGGATGGCAGGGGGCTTCATGAGCAGTTCTTC. Translated: CASSLDGRGLHEQFF.

This rearrangement joins TRBV4-3 to TRBJ1-5; tentatively, D is TRBD1 (6 bases). CDR3 length: 14 amino acids. V lost 1 base, J lost 9 bases, and 13 bases lay in between. Germline V gene data show CDR1 as LGHNA and CDR2 as YSLEER. The CDR3 DNA is TGCGCCAGCAGCCAAGTGCGGGGGCGGTCGCCCCAGCATTTT. Translation gives CASSQVRGRSPQHF.

Concerning this clonotype: A much larger clonotype is one base distant, so this may be a read error. V and J are TRBV5-1 and TRBJ2-4; TRBD2 is a possible D gene (5 bases). Looked up from germline, CDR1 is SGHRS and CDR2 is YFSETQ. The CDR3 covers 13 residues. Deletions cut 4 bases from V and 6 bases from J, with 11 bases between. The CDR3 sequence: CASSALGGNIQYF. CDR3 DNA sequence: TGCGCCAGCAGCGCACTAGGAGGAAACATTCAGTACTTC.

The chain combines TRBV7-9 with TRBJ1-6, with D hard to call. V lost 5 bases to trimming and J lost 1 base, with 9 bases between them. This CDR3 comprises 15 residues. Germline CDR1 SEHNR, CDR2 FQNEAQ (reference sequence). The CDR3 nucleotides read TGTGCCAGCAGCCCCTCGAGATCCTATAATTCACCCCTCCACTTT. It specifies CASSPSRSYNSPLHF.

The gene calls are TRBV12-3 or TRBV12-4 and TRBJ1-5; 8 nucleotides line up with TRBD1. V lost 6 bases and J lost 0; bases outside the gene matches: 7. The CDR3 is 16 residues long. For the CDR3, the DNA is TGTGCCAGCAGCCGGACAGGGCGTTATAGCAATCAGCCCCAGCATTTT. Amino acid sequence: CASSRTGRYSNQPQHF.

This clonotype was recorded many times. The chain employs TRBV4-1 and TRBJ2-2, with 7 bases lining up with TRBD1. The CDR3 length is 15 residues. Germline V lookup: CDR1 MGHRA, CDR2 YSYEKL. Unmatched junction bases numbered 3, after V lost 0 bases and J lost 5 bases. The CDR3 region is CASSQEGTETGELFF. The CDR3 DNA sequence: TGCGCCAGCAGCCAAGAGGGGACAGAGACCGGGGAGCTGTTTTTT.

The rearrangement joins TRBV3-1 to TRBJ2-7, with a weak D call TRBD2 (6 bases). Trimming shortened V by 6 bases and J by 1 base, and 10 bases separated the two germline ends. From germline, CDR1 is LGHDT and CDR2 YNNKEL (reference sequence). The CDR3 is made up of 13 amino acids. The CDR3 nucleotides read TGTGCCAGCAGGGGACTCGAATCCTACGAGCAGTACTTC. This encodes CASRGLESYEQYF.

The chain combines TRBV7-2 with TRBJ2-4, with TRBD2 identical over 8 bases. This CDR3 is 17 amino acids long. The V segment lost 6 bases and the J segment 0 bases; nucleotides outside the gene matches: 10. Per the germline V gene, CDR1 is SGHTA and CDR2 is FQGNSA. CDR3 DNA sequence: TGTGCCAGCAGTCTAGGACTCGGGGGGGTAGCCAAAAACATTCAGTACTTC. This sequence encodes CASSLGLGGVAKNIQYF.

This clonotype was recorded a few times. The chain links TRBV6-5 to TRBJ2-7; unclear D gene. V was pared by 0 bases and J by 0 bases, with 6 bases between. Germline CDR1 is MNHEY and CDR2 is SVGAGI. The CDR3 is 14 residues long. The DNA for the CDR3 is TGTGCCAGCAGTTACTCGCCAGCCTCCTACGAGCAGTACGTC. As protein: CASSYSPASYEQYV.

The V call is TRBV25-1, the J call TRBJ2-3, with 11 bases aligning to TRBD2. The V and J ends lost 1 base and 2 bases, in that order; junction bases with no gene match: 8. In germline, CDR1 is MGHDK, CDR2 SYGVNS. This CDR3 contains 18 residues. The CDR3 nucleotides read TGTGCCAGCAGTGAATTGGGGCTAGCGGGGGGCCACACAGATACGCAGTATTTT. This gives the protein CASSELGLAGGHTDTQYF. Full variable domain (outside the CDR3, taken from reference TRBV25-1 and TRBJ2-3): EADIYQTPRYLVIGTGKKITLECSQTMGHDKMYWYQQDPGMELHLIHYSYGVNSTEKGDLSSESTVSRIRTEHFPLTLESARPSHTSQYLCASSELGLAGGHTDTQYFGPGTRLTVL.

The chain has TRBV9 and TRBJ2-7; no firm D call. Germline assignment: CDR1 SGDLS and CDR2 YYNGEE. V gave up 4 bases and J gave up 7 bases, with 21 bases separating them. The CDR3 has 15 residues. The CDR3 DNA reads TGTGCCAGCAGCCCCCGATCGACCCGGTTGGGTGAGCAGTACTTC. It translates to CASSPRSTRLGEQYF.

This chain joins TRBV4-1 and TRBJ2-7, with D perhaps matching TRBD1 (6 bases). This CDR3 spans 15 amino acids. Deletions cut 2 bases from V and 3 bases from J, with 14 bases between. The germline CDR1 and CDR2 sequences are MGHRA and YSYEKL. For the CDR3, the DNA is TGCGCCAGCAGCCAAAGGGGGACCGCCCTCTACGAGCAGTACTTC. Translating it yields CASSQRGTALYEQYF.

The rearrangement links TRBV27 to TRBJ2-2; TRBD2 aligns across 8 bases. This CDR3 is built from 16 residues. Germline CDR1 reads MNHEY; CDR2 reads SMNVEV (reference sequence). Unmatched junction bases numbered 9, after V lost 6 bases and J lost 3 bases. CDR3 sequence reads: CASSHGGARYTGELFF. The CDR3 nucleotides read TGTGCCAGCAGCCACGGGGGGGCCAGGTACACCGGGGAGCTGTTTTTT.

This clonotype was recorded many times. This chain links TRBV29-1 with TRBJ2-3; D is unresolved. CDR3 size: 13 residues. V was shortened by 3 bases and J by 2 bases, with 9 bases between the two germline ends. Per germline, CDR1 SQVTM and CDR2 ANQGSEA. In DNA form, the CDR3 reads TGCAGCGTTGACTACAGCTACACAGATACGCAGTATTTT. It specifies CSVDYSYTDTQYF.

There are a few counts of this clonotype. This rearrangement joins TRBV10-3 to TRBJ2-2, with a weak D call TRBD2 (6 bases). This CDR3 is 15 amino acids long. Germline lookup yields CDR1 ENHRY and CDR2 SYGVKD. V was clipped by 6 bases and J by 0 bases, with 11 bases between them. The CDR3 DNA sequence: TGTGCCATCAGGGAGGGACCATCGAACACCGGGGAGCTGTTTTTT. This codes for CAIREGPSNTGELFF.

This clonotype was observed a few times. J is TRBJ2-7 and V is TRBV10-3; D unresolved. This CDR3 comprises 14 residues. Looked up from germline, CDR1 is ENHRY and CDR2 is SYGVKD. V lost 0 bases to trimming and J lost 1 base, with 7 bases between them. The chain's CDR3 is CAISESQESYEQYF. In DNA, the CDR3 is TGTGCCATCAGTGAGTCGCAGGAATCCTACGAGCAGTACTTC.